These 28 T cell receptor beta chains originate from one sample sequenced in a study of blood T cell repertoires in COVID-19. The table came from immunoSEQ multiplex PCR; TCRdb's copy has only in-frame clones and leaves some out. The sample has some 170,000 clones; roughly 80% are singletons. Sequences were obtained from peripheral blood. These receptors were obtained from a man aged 65 to 85 with acute or convalescent COVID-19.

The V gene is TRBV7-2, the J gene TRBJ2-4; 7 nucleotides agree with TRBD2. Trimming removed 4 bases from V and 9 bases from J; junction bases left unmatched: 9. Germline CDR1 and CDR2: SGHTA and FQGNSA. The CDR3 extends over 14 amino acids. The CDR3 sequence is CASSSVAGGGIQYF. CDR3 nucleotides: TGTGCCAGCAGCTCAGTTGCAGGCGGGGGCATTCAGTACTTC.

The rearrangement links TRBV19 to TRBJ2-2; possible D gene TRBD2, 6 bases. The CDR3 length is 16 residues. V shed 3 bases and J shed 4 bases, with 15 bases lying between them. Germline CDR1 LNHDA, CDR2 SQIVND (reference sequence). The CDR3 DNA reads TGTGCCAGTAGTATGGTGGAGGGAGTGGGCACCGGGGAGCTGTTTTTT. Its translation is CASSMVEGVGTGELFF.

The CDR3 spells CASSTRGPAFF. DNA of the CDR3: TGTGCCAGTAGTACCCGGGGTCCAGCTTTCTTT. This chain connects TRBV19 to TRBJ1-1; the D is unclear. Germline CDR1 and CDR2: LNHDA and SQIVND (reference sequence). Trimming stripped 4 bases from V and 10 bases from J, with 10 bases between. This CDR3 comprises 11 residues.

V gene TRBV2 combines with J gene TRBJ2-1; TRBD1 is a possible D gene (5 bases). Germline loops: CDR1 SNHLY, CDR2 FYNNEI. The V and J ends lost 5 bases and 5 bases respectively, with 16 bases between them. This CDR3 is 15 amino acids long. CDR3 nucleotide sequence: TGTGCCAGCAGTTTTGGACAACCCAGGGACAATGAGCAGTTCTTC. This sequence encodes CASSFGQPRDNEQFF. Combining the CDR3 with reference TRBV2 and TRBJ2-1 gives the whole variable domain EPEVTQTPSHQVTQMGQEVILRCVPISNHLYFYWYRQILGQKVEFLVSFYNNEISEKSEIFDDQFSVERPDGSNFTLKIRSTKLEDSAMYFCASSFGQPRDNEQFFGPGTRLTVL.

This clone was counted a few times. V gene TRBV19 combines with J gene TRBJ1-2; 7 bases agree with TRBD1. Germline V lookup: CDR1 LNHDA, CDR2 SQIVND (reference sequence). CDR3 length: 12 amino acids. V lost 7 bases to trimming and J lost 6 bases; unmatched junction nucleotides: 5. The DNA for the CDR3 is TGTGCCAGTATCCGACAGGGCGATGGCTACACCTTC. It is translated as CASIRQGDGYTF.

This chain uses TRBV6-5 with TRBJ2-7; D is perhaps TRBD1 (6 bases). The CDR3 is made up of 14 amino acids. Trimming removed 7 bases at V and 5 bases at J, with 18 bases between. Germline V gene sequence: CDR1 MNHEY, CDR2 SVGAGI. This CDR3 reads CASIAPGVGDEQYF. The CDR3 DNA reads as TGTGCCAGCATCGCCCCAGGGGTCGGAGACGAGCAGTACTTC.

The chain employs TRBV19 and TRBJ2-7; possibly TRBD1 for D (5 bases). The CDR3 covers 15 residues. V shed 3 bases and J shed 0 bases, with 12 bases lying between them. Per the germline V gene, CDR1 is LNHDA and CDR2 is SQIVND (reference sequence). CDR3 protein: CASSIRTSNSYEQYF. The CDR3 DNA reads as TGTGCCAGTAGTATCCGGACATCAAACTCCTACGAGCAGTACTTC.

The V and J genes are TRBV12-3 or TRBV12-4 and TRBJ2-2; D uncertain. The CDR3 spans 13 residues. Between the trimmed V and J ends, which lost 6 bases and 1 base, there was a span of 6 bases. Here the CDR3 DNA reads TGTGCCAGCAGCAACAGGAACACCGGGGAGCTGTTTTTT. Encoded protein: CASSNRNTGELFF.

CDR3 nucleotide sequence: TGTGCCAGCAGCGAGGGACAGCATAATTCACCCCTCCACTTT. Its translation: CASSEGQHNSPLHF. The V call is TRBV5-6, the J call TRBJ1-6, with 7 bases aligning to TRBD1. The CDR3 sequence is 14 residues long. The V gene's germline CDR1 is SGHDT and CDR2 YYEEEE. V lost 4 bases to trimming and J lost 5 bases; unmatched junction nucleotides: 3.

This chain links TRBV2 with TRBJ2-3; 7 bases match TRBD1. Germline V gene lookup returns CDR1 SNHLY and CDR2 FYNNEI. V was pared by 4 bases and J by 1 base, with 5 bases of the junction left unmatched. This CDR3 comprises 15 residues. The CDR3: CASSGQGGGTDTQYF. In nucleotides, the CDR3 is TGTGCCAGCAGTGGACAGGGCGGAGGCACAGATACGCAGTATTTT.

The rearrangement links TRBV2 to TRBJ1-2, with TRBD1 matching over 9 bases. Per the germline V gene, CDR1 is SNHLY and CDR2 is FYNNEI. V dropped 3 bases and J dropped 1; count of bases not matched to a gene: 3. The CDR3 is 15 residues long. DNA for the CDR3: TGTGCCAGCAGTGAGGGGACAGGGCTTAACTATGGCTACACCTTC. It yields the protein CASSEGTGLNYGYTF.

The chain has TRBV5-5 and TRBJ1-3; no clear D gene. The CDR3 has 17 residues. V lost 0 bases, J lost 0 bases, and 13 bases lay in between. Germline V CDR1 and CDR2: SGHKS, YYEKEE (reference sequence). CDR3 region: CASSLADIRYSGNTIYF. The CDR3 bases are TGTGCCAGCAGCTTGGCCGACATAAGGTACTCTGGAAACACCATATATTTT.

This chain joins TRBV6-5 and TRBJ2-1; possible D gene TRBD2, 6 bases. Trimming took 6 bases from V and 0 from J, leaving 12 bases between them. The CDR3 loop spans 15 amino acids. In germline, CDR1 is MNHEY, CDR2 SVGAGI. The DNA for the CDR3 is TGTGCCAGCAGGGAGGGCCGGAGCTCCTACAATGAGCAGTTCTTC. Translation gives CASREGRSSYNEQFF.

The table lists this clone with a count of one. The chain recombines TRBV11-2 with TRBJ2-5; 12 nucleotides align to TRBD2. CDR1 is SGHAT and CDR2 is FQNNGV in the germline V gene. CDR3 size: 14 residues. V was pared by 6 bases and J by 5 bases, with 4 bases of the junction left unmatched. Here the CDR3 reads CASRPGTSGETQYF. DNA of the CDR3: TGTGCCAGCAGGCCCGGGACTAGCGGGGAGACCCAGTACTTC.

The rearrangement uses TRBV11-2 and TRBJ1-2; the D gene is possibly TRBD1 (6 bases). The V gene lost 5 bases and the J gene lost 6 bases, with 16 bases spanning the gap. The CDR3 covers 14 residues. From germline, CDR1 is SGHAT and CDR2 FQNNGV. The CDR3 DNA reads as TGTGCCAGCAGCCCCGTAAGGGACAACGATGGCTACACCTTC. It yields the protein CASSPVRDNDGYTF.

V usage is TRBV6-4 and J usage is TRBJ2-1; 7 bases map to TRBD2. The CDR3 has 14 amino acids. Trimming at V came to 9 bases and at J to 8 bases, leaving 13 bases not matched to a gene. In germline, CDR1 is MRHNA, CDR2 SNTAGT. CDR3 loop: CARDPEAGRHEQFF. CDR3 nucleotide sequence: TGTGCCAGGGACCCCGAAGCGGGACGCCATGAGCAGTTCTTC.

The chain recombines TRBV19 with TRBJ2-3, with TRBD2 matching 8 bases. The CDR3 consists of 16 residues. Germline V CDR1 and CDR2: LNHDA, SQIVND (reference sequence). Losses at the gene ends were 0 bases for V and 4 bases for J; bases not matched to a gene: 6. The CDR3 DNA is TGTGCCAGTAGTATAGAGGGACGGGGGGGTTCAGATACGCAGTATTTT. This sequence encodes CASSIEGRGGSDTQYF.

This sequence joins TRBV19 and TRBJ1-2; 10 bases are shared with TRBD1. With V trimmed by 6 bases and J by 6 bases, 13 bases remained unmatched. CDR1 is LNHDA and CDR2 is SQIVND in the germline V gene (reference sequence). The CDR3 loop spans 16 amino acids. This CDR3 reads CASRNRQGAALDGYTF. DNA for the CDR3: TGTGCCAGTAGGAATAGACAGGGGGCCGCTTTGGATGGCTACACCTTC.

The chain recombines TRBV19 with TRBJ1-6, with D unclear. Per germline, CDR1 LNHDA and CDR2 SQIVND (reference sequence). The V and J ends lost 8 bases and 12 bases respectively, with 5 bases between them. This CDR3 contains 9 residues. The CDR3, as DNA: TGTGCCAGTGGACTACCCCTCCACTTT. It yields the protein CASGLPLHF.

J is TRBJ1-4 and V is TRBV6-1; TRBD1 matches at 7 bases. The CDR3 runs to 16 residues. The junction had 4 bases not matched to a gene; V was cut back by 3 bases and J by 0 bases. CDR1 and CDR2 (germline): MNHNS, SASEGT. In DNA, the CDR3 is TGTGCCAGCAGTGAGTTCACAGGGGCAACTAATGAAAAACTGTTTTTT. Translating it yields CASSEFTGATNEKLFF.

The genes are TRBV24-1 and TRBJ1-5, with TRBD1 as a possible D gene (5 bases). This CDR3 has 15 amino acids. Germline CDR1 reads KGHDR; CDR2 reads SFDVKD. Trimming took 4 bases from V and 6 from J, leaving 15 bases between them. The CDR3 coding sequence is TGTGCCACCAGTGAGGGTCGCGGGGCGGTTCAGCCCCAGCATTTT. Amino acid sequence: CATSEGRGAVQPQHF.

The rearrangement joins TRBV10-3 to TRBJ2-1; TRBD2 matches 10 bases. This CDR3 region has 15 residues. V shed 3 bases and J 7 bases; nucleotides not matched to a gene: 6. The germline CDR1 and CDR2 sequences are ENHRY and SYGVKD. The CDR3 reads CAISEGAGGNNEQFF. In nucleotides, the CDR3 is TGTGCCATCAGTGAAGGAGCGGGGGGGAATAATGAGCAGTTCTTC.

This clone rates as medium-sized. V usage is TRBV2 and J usage is TRBJ2-7, with 7 bases identical to TRBD1. The length of the CDR3 is 15 residues. Germline V CDR1 and CDR2: SNHLY, FYNNEI. V dropped 1 base and J dropped 6; count of bases not matched to a gene: 9. In DNA form, the CDR3 reads TGTGCCAGCAGTGAAGTACAGGGGACAAACAGCGAGCAGTACTTC. Its protein is CASSEVQGTNSEQYF.

The CDR3 coding sequence is TGCGCCAGCAGCTTGGGCGGGACAGCGAAGAATTCACCCCTCCACTTT. Residues: CASSLGGTAKNSPLHF. This chain links TRBV5-1 with TRBJ1-6; 7 positions match TRBD1. Germline trimming cut 0 bases from V and 7 bases from J; bases unmatched to any gene: 7. Germline lookup yields CDR1 SGHRS and CDR2 YFSETQ. The CDR3 is 16 residues long.

The chain links TRBV5-8 to TRBJ1-2; 11 bases fit TRBD1. This CDR3 region has 15 residues. CDR1 SGHTS and CDR2 YDEGEE come from the germline V gene. Unmatched junction bases numbered 6, after V lost 4 bases and J lost 4 bases. In nucleotides, the CDR3 is TGTGCCAGCAGCCCGGGACAGGGGGTCCCCTATGGCTACACCTTC. Amino acid sequence: CASSPGQGVPYGYTF.

This chain connects TRBV7-9 to TRBJ2-5; maybe TRBD1 (6 bases). Germline values: CDR1 SEHNR, CDR2 FQNEAQ (reference sequence). CDR3 length: 12 amino acids. Trimming removed 11 bases from V and 4 bases from J, with 14 bases in between. The CDR3 DNA reads TGTGCCTCAGGTGGGGGCGCAGAGACCCAGTACTTC. This translates into CASGGGAETQYF.

The chain couples TRBV7-6 to TRBJ2-7, with 14 bases aligning to TRBD2. This CDR3 has 14 amino acids. Germline V gives CDR1 SGHVS, CDR2 FNYEAQ. V gave up 5 bases and J gave up 7 bases; unmatched junction bases: 4. CDR3 sequence: CASSPGLAGVEQYF. The CDR3 nucleotides are TGTGCCAGCAGCCCGGGACTAGCGGGAGTTGAGCAGTACTTC. Together with reference TRBV7-6 and TRBJ2-7, the CDR3 gives the full variable domain: GAGVSQSPRYKVTKRGQDVALRCDPISGHVSLYWYRQALGQGPEFLTYFNYEAQQDKSGLPNDRFSAERPEGSISTLTIQRTEQRDSAMYRCASSPGLAGVEQYFGPGTRLTVT.

The chain uses TRBV1 and TRBJ2-3; the table calls TRBD2, which could not be checked here. TRBV1 is noted as a pseudogene. CDR3 size: 15 residues. The CDR3 nucleotides are TGCACCAGCAGCCCACCCGGACTAATTCTTGATACGCAGTATTTT. This encodes CTSSPPGLILDTQYF.